These 21 T cell receptor beta chains were sequenced from one sample in a study of human versus mouse CDR3 diversity and MHC coevolution. TCRdb's copy holds only in-frame clones and misses some; the assay was immunoSEQ multiplex PCR. The table records tens of thousands of clones, 85% to 95% of them present only once. Sequencing was carried out using naive CD4+ T cells from blood. Subset specified: CD45RO-negative CD62L-positive naive CD4 T cells. The receptors derive from a person between 25 and 75 years old in good health.

This clone was found once. The chain has TRBV19 and TRBJ2-1; 13 nucleotides line up with TRBD2. The CDR3 loop spans 20 amino acids. Germline CDR1 reads LNHDA; CDR2 reads SQIVND (reference sequence). J gave up 1 base and V 5 bases, and 14 bases lay outside the gene matches. CDR3 DNA: TGTGCCAGTAGTGCCTCGGGACTAGCGGGAAGGTTGGGTTCCTACAATGAGCAGTTCTTC. Translation gives CASSASGLAGRLGSYNEQFF.

This clone occurred once. The chain links TRBV2 to TRBJ2-7; tentative D call: TRBD1 (6 bases). The CDR3 length is 13 residues. CDR1 is SNHLY and CDR2 is FYNNEI in the germline V gene. Trimming took 5 bases from V and 4 from J, leaving 12 bases between them. The CDR3 DNA sequence: TGTGCCAGCAGTTTAGGACAGTCGTACGAGCAGTACTTC. Translation: CASSLGQSYEQYF.

CDR3 bases: TGTGCCAGCAGGGGAGACAGGGGCGATGAAAAACTGTTTTTT. Translated, it gives CASRGDRGDEKLFF. This chain uses TRBV2 with TRBJ1-4, with TRBD1 matching 8 bases. The CDR3 is 14 amino acids. Germline CDR1 is SNHLY and CDR2 is FYNNEI. The trim removed 6 bases at V and 6 bases at J, leaving 6 bases unmatched. The entire variable domain, with the rest obtained from reference TRBV2 and TRBJ1-4, is as follows: EPEVTQTPSHQVTQMGQEVILRCVPISNHLYFYWYRQILGQKVEFLVSFYNNEISEKSEIFDDQFSVERPDGSNFTLKIRSTKLEDSAMYFCASRGDRGDEKLFFGSGTQLSVL.

This clone appeared once. The chain couples TRBV9 to TRBJ2-2; D is perhaps TRBD2 (5 bases). Trimming removed 3 bases from V and 4 bases from J, with 10 bases in between. CDR1 SGDLS and CDR2 YYNGEE come from the germline V gene. The CDR3 runs to 14 residues. DNA for the CDR3: TGTGCCAGCAGCGGAGGGTCGTTCACCGGGGAGCTGTTTTTT. Translating it yields CASSGGSFTGELFF.

The rearrangement links TRBV30 to TRBJ1-2; D is perhaps TRBD1 (6 bases). Germline V lookup: CDR1 GTSNPN, CDR2 SVGIG (reference sequence). The CDR3 is 16 amino acids. V was trimmed by 2 bases and J by 2 bases, leaving 18 bases between them. This CDR3 is CAWSRTGHRENYGYTF. The CDR3 coding sequence is TGTGCCTGGAGTAGAACAGGCCACAGGGAGAACTATGGCTACACCTTC.

V usage is TRBV9 and J usage is TRBJ2-1, with 8 bases fitting TRBD1. This CDR3 has 14 amino acids. Per the germline V gene, CDR1 is SGDLS and CDR2 is YYNGEE. Trimming took 0 bases from V and 9 from J; bases not matched to a gene: 5. CDR3 DNA: TGTGCCAGCAGCGTAGCGACGGACAGGGCTGAGCAGTTCTTC. As protein: CASSVATDRAEQFF.

This clone was observed a single time. The chain employs TRBV4-1 and TRBJ1-2; a possible D gene is TRBD1 (5 bases). The CDR3 sequence is 14 residues long. Germline CDR1 MGHRA, CDR2 YSYEKL. The germline V and J ends were trimmed by 2 bases and 4 bases, with 11 bases remaining between them. In DNA, the CDR3 is TGCGCCAGCAGCCAAATGGGACTTAGCTATGGCTACACCTTC. Encoded protein: CASSQMGLSYGYTF.

The V gene is TRBV5-6, the J gene TRBJ2-3; D might be TRBD1 (6 bases). The V and J ends lost 1 base and 6 bases respectively, with 12 bases between them. CDR3 length: 14 amino acids. Germline CDR1 is SGHDT and CDR2 is YYEEEE. The CDR3 region has the DNA TGTGCCAGCAGCTTGCAAGGCCAGGGGGATACGCAGTATTTT. This translates into CASSLQGQGDTQYF.

The chain joins TRBV9 to TRBJ2-1; no reliable D call. The V gene lost 4 bases and the J gene lost 2 bases, with 13 bases spanning the gap. The CDR3 runs to 15 residues. Germline V CDR1 and CDR2: SGDLS, YYNGEE. CDR3 nucleotide sequence: TGTGCCAGCAGCCTTTTGACGGGTACCTACAATGAGCAGTTCTTC. As protein: CASSLLTGTYNEQFF.

This chain connects TRBV6-1 to TRBJ1-1; maybe TRBD1 (6 bases). Germline CDR1 is MNHNS and CDR2 is SASEGT. Trimming pared 8 bases from V and 3 bases from J, leaving 13 bases between. The length of the CDR3 is 13 residues. CDR3 sequence reads: CASQETGYTEAFF. The CDR3, as DNA: TGTGCCAGCCAGGAGACAGGATACACTGAAGCTTTCTTT.

This chain joins TRBV6-5 and TRBJ1-3, with D unresolved. The V end was cut by 0 bases, the J end by 3 bases, with 6 bases between. The CDR3 consists of 14 residues. Germline CDR1 reads MNHEY; CDR2 reads SVGAGI. This CDR3 is CASSYSGYGNTIYF. For the CDR3, the DNA is TGTGCCAGCAGTTACTCCGGGTATGGAAACACCATATATTTT.

This chain connects TRBV5-1 to TRBJ1-1, with TRBD1 matching 11 bases. V trimming: 2 bases; J trimming: 1 base; junction bases outside the gene matches: 1. The germline V gene encodes CDR1 SGHRS and CDR2 YFSETQ. The CDR3 runs to 15 residues. CDR3 bases: TGCGCCAGCAGCTTCGGGACAGGGGGGAACACTGAAGCTTTCTTT. It is translated as CASSFGTGGNTEAFF.

The chain couples TRBV7-2 to TRBJ1-1, with a possible D match to TRBD1 (5 bases). The CDR3 covers 13 residues. V lost 5 bases to trimming and J lost 2 bases, with 9 bases between them. Germline values: CDR1 SGHTA, CDR2 FQGNSA. In DNA form, the CDR3 reads TGTGCCAGCAGCGCCAGGGTTAACACTGAAGCTTTCTTT. Amino acid sequence: CASSARVNTEAFF. The variable domain in full, completed from reference TRBV7-2 and TRBJ1-1, reads GAGVSQSPSNKVTEKGKDVELRCDPISGHTALYWYRQSLGQGLEFLIYFQGNSAPDKSGLPSDRFSAERTGGSVSTLTIQRTQQEDSAVYLCASSARVNTEAFFGQGTRLTVV.

The chain employs TRBV19 and TRBJ2-1, with TRBD2 matching over 12 bases. CDR3 length equals 15 residues. V shed 4 bases and J 5 bases; nucleotides not matched to a gene: 3. Germline V gene data show CDR1 as LNHDA and CDR2 as SQIVND (reference sequence). CDR3 nucleotide sequence: TGTGCCAGTAGTAACAGACTAGCGGGGGACAATGAGCAGTTCTTC. Its translation is CASSNRLAGDNEQFF.

V is TRBV18 and J is TRBJ2-3, with 13 bases matching TRBD2. Germline V gene data show CDR1 as KGHSH and CDR2 as LQKENI. J was trimmed by 0 bases and V by 3 bases; bases with no gene match: 6. This CDR3 is built from 18 residues. DNA of the CDR3: TGTGCCAGCTCACCGCCGGGACTAGCGGGAAGAAGCACAGATACGCAGTATTTT. As protein: CASSPPGLAGRSTDTQYF.

The J gene is TRBJ2-2, the V gene TRBV28; D call uncertain. The germline V and J ends were trimmed by 1 base and 3 bases, with 9 bases remaining between them. CDR1 MDHEN and CDR2 SYDVKM come from the germline V gene. The CDR3 loop spans 15 amino acids. CDR3: CASSLSGIDTGELFF. CDR3 nucleotides: TGTGCCAGCAGTTTATCGGGTATTGACACCGGGGAGCTGTTTTTT. The whole variable domain, filled in from reference TRBV28 and TRBJ2-2, reads DVKVTQSSRYLVKRTGEKVFLECVQDMDHENMFWYRQDPGLGLRLIYFSYDVKMKEKGDIPEGYSVSREKKERFSLILESASTNQTSMYLCASSLSGIDTGELFFGEGSRLTVL.

The chain joins TRBV11-2 to TRBJ2-7; 7 bases are shared with TRBD2. Losses at the gene ends were 5 bases for V and 2 bases for J; bases not matched to a gene: 3. The CDR3 covers 13 residues. The germline gives CDR1 SGHAT, CDR2 FQNNGV. The CDR3 DNA is TGTGCCAGCAGCGTGGGACTACCCTACGAGCAGTACTTC. Translated: CASSVGLPYEQYF. Based on the CDR3 plus reference TRBV11-2 and TRBJ2-7, the full variable domain is EAGVAQSPRYKIIEKRQSVAFWCNPISGHATLYWYQQILGQGPKLLIQFQNNGVVDDSQLPKDRFSAERLKGVDSTLKIQPAKLEDSAVYLCASSVGLPYEQYFGPGTRLTVT.

V is TRBV7-2 and J is TRBJ2-1; 8 bases are shared with TRBD2. Trimming cost V 5 bases and J 9 bases; bases outside gene matches: 12. Germline assignment: CDR1 SGHTA and CDR2 FQGNSA. The CDR3 consists of 15 residues. The CDR3 DNA sequence: TGTGCCAGCAGCCCGGATAGCGGGATCACTAGTGAGCAGTTCTTC. Its protein product is CASSPDSGITSEQFF.

The gene calls are TRBV18 and TRBJ1-2; 9 nucleotides line up with TRBD1. This CDR3 is 15 amino acids long. Germline CDR1 is KGHSH and CDR2 is LQKENI. V lost 2 bases and J lost 6; bases outside the gene matches: 7. The CDR3 region is CASSPGKQGAHGYTF. As DNA, the CDR3 is TGTGCCAGCTCACCAGGAAAACAGGGGGCCCATGGCTACACCTTC.

This rearrangement joins TRBV18 to TRBJ1-5, with a possible D match to TRBD1 (5 bases). Looked up from germline, CDR1 is KGHSH and CDR2 is LQKENI. The CDR3 consists of 15 residues. V lost 3 bases to trimming and J lost 3 bases, with 12 bases between them. The CDR3 protein is CASSPPGGDNQPQHF. The DNA for the CDR3 is TGTGCCAGCTCACCTCCGGGGGGGGACAATCAGCCCCAGCATTTT.

The V call is TRBV4-1, the J call TRBJ2-1; 9 nucleotides line up with TRBD2. This CDR3 is built from 13 residues. CDR1 and CDR2 (germline): MGHRA, YSYEKL. Trimming removed 3 bases from V and 9 bases from J; junction bases left unmatched: 3. DNA of the CDR3: TGCGCCAGCAGCCAGACGGGACTAGCTGAGCAGTTCTTC. Translating it yields CASSQTGLAEQFF.